The present T cell receptor beta chain was sequenced within a study of Ad26.COV2.S vaccination and SARS-CoV-2 variants. The wider study: A COV1001 Ad26.COV2.S trial-arm participant provided the sample. Ad26.COV2.S given intramuscularly, once or twice 56 days apart.

Noted treatment: some 20 received Ad26.COV2.S at low or high dose, single or two shots; five or six received placebo; per-sample allocation not given. It was on day 63 after the first vaccine or placebo injection that samples were taken. Only in-frame clones appear in the TCRdb table, and some are missing; sequencing was by immunoSEQ multiplex PCR. Of fewer than 300,000 clones listed, about 87% are singletons. Trimming left V 2 bases short and J 1 base short, with 11 bases between. CDR3 length equals 15 residues. In germline, CDR1 is MDHEN, CDR2 SYDVKM. The study's findings and limits: Participants in the vaccine arm had higher spike-specific TCR breadth; placebo recipients had lower. Breadth of non-spike TCRs did not differ between vaccinees and placebo recipients.

Remarks on this clone: What it binds is not known.

This clonotype was sampled from a person aged 18-60 years who received the Ad26.COV2.S COVID-19 vaccine or a placebo. This chain uses TRBV28 with TRBJ1-1, with D perhaps TRBD1 (6 bases). Material: peripheral blood, obtained in a trial of Ad26.COV2.S vaccine versus placebo. DNA for the CDR3: TGTGCCAGCAGTTTAGTGGGGGCTAGGAACACTGAAGCTTTCTTT. Translation gives CASSLVGARNTEAFF.